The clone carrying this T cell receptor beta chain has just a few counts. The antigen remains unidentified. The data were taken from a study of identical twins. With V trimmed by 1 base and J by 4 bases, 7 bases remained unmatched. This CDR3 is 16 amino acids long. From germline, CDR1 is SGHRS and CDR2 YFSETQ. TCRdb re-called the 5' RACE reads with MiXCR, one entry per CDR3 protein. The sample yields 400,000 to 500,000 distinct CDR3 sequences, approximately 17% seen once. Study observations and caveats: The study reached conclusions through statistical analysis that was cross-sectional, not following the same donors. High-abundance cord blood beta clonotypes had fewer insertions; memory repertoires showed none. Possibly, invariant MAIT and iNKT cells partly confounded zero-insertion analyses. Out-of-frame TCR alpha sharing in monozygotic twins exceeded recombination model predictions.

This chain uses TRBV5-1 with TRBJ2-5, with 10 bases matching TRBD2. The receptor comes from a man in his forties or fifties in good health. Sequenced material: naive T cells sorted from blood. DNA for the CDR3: TGCGCCAGCAGCTTGCTCCCTAGCGGGAGTCGAGAGACCCAGTACTTC. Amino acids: CASSLLPSGSRETQYF.